This T cell receptor beta chain comes out of a study of OX40 agonist ivuxolimab in advanced cancers. About the study: One patient with hepatocellular carcinoma and two with cutaneous melanoma, three in all, had partial responses.

A word on this clone: The antigen is unknown.

The repertoire was sequenced with immunoSEQ multiplex PCR; TCRdb's copy has only in-frame clones and lacks some. The repertoire holds 90,000 or so clones, with approximately 87% as singletons. General study points: Relatively little clonal expansion, among the lowest observed, appeared in partial responders at 0.1-3.0 mg/kg. There were, on average, more expanded clones in CD8+ T cells than in CD4+.

This CDR3 spans 11 amino acids. With 6 bases removed from V and 9 bases from J, the gap between germline ends came to 14 bases. The germline V gene encodes CDR1 DFQATT and CDR2 SNEGSKA (reference sequence). This sequence joins TRBV20-1 and TRBJ2-5; no clear D. The TCR sequence derives from an adult with an advanced solid tumor such as melanoma, head and neck, liver or kidney cancer. The starting material was CD4+ or CD8+ T cells sorted from blood, obtained in a trial of the OX40 agonist ivuxolimab. DNA of the CDR3: TGCAGTGCCGCACGGACCACATCCCAGTACTTC. This codes for CSAARTTSQYF.